Listed below are T cell receptor beta chains from one sample, sequenced in a study of monozygotic twins with inflammatory bowel disease. No DNA is given; TCRdb re-called the 5' RACE reads and lists each CDR3 protein once. The sample features around 210,000 distinct CDR3 sequences, with 7.5% to 9.5% in its top ten. Sequenced input: blood. These receptors were obtained from a human donor with ulcerative colitis or Crohn's disease, or a healthy co-twin of an affected twin (not recorded which). Both conserved end residues are part of each CDR3.

v_call: TRBV5-1; j_call: TRBJ2-7; cdr3_aa: CASSTGLAGVRNEQYF
v_call: TRBV7-2; j_call: TRBJ2-1; cdr3_aa: CASSRRWPNEQFF
v_call: TRBV7-7; j_call: TRBJ2-3; cdr3_aa: CASSLTSSYTDTQYF
v_call: TRBV20-1; j_call: TRBJ1-5; cdr3_aa: CSSRAGGSGNQPQHF
v_call: TRBV20-1; j_call: TRBJ2-7; cdr3_aa: CSALGTSGRANYEQYF
v_call: TRBV7-2; j_call: TRBJ1-2; cdr3_aa: CASSPRRISNYGYTF
v_call: TRBV11-2; j_call: TRBJ2-7; cdr3_aa: CASSLVRERSEQYF
v_call: TRBV9; j_call: TRBJ1-1; cdr3_aa: CASTSVSGMDMNTEAFF
v_call: TRBV20-1; j_call: TRBJ2-1; cdr3_aa: CSAGGRSSYNEQFF
v_call: TRBV11-2; j_call: TRBJ2-3; cdr3_aa: CASSYRGGLDTQYF
v_call: TRBV9; j_call: TRBJ2-2; cdr3_aa: CASSVGLSGELFF
v_call: TRBV20-1; j_call: TRBJ2-7; cdr3_aa: CSARHPAYGVGYEQYF
v_call: TRBV6-5; j_call: TRBJ2-2; cdr3_aa: CASSPMIGELFF
v_call: TRBV6-5; j_call: TRBJ2-5; cdr3_aa: CASTTPLGETQYF
v_call: TRBV4-1; j_call: TRBJ2-3; cdr3_aa: CASSQRQSSTDTQYF
v_call: TRBV5-1; j_call: TRBJ2-2; cdr3_aa: CASSPQGPGELFF
v_call: TRBV29-1; j_call: TRBJ2-7; cdr3_aa: CSARTSASYEQYF
v_call: TRBV30; j_call: TRBJ1-1; cdr3_aa: CAWRGGTGTEAFF
v_call: TRBV6-2/TRBV6-3; j_call: TRBJ2-1; cdr3_aa: CASRRLAGVYNEQFF
v_call: TRBV4-2; j_call: TRBJ2-3; cdr3_aa: CASSPQGGRGTDMQYF
v_call: TRBV24-1; j_call: TRBJ2-1; cdr3_aa: CATGTSGGARNEQFF
v_call: TRBV15; j_call: TRBJ2-6; cdr3_aa: CATSTPPTGTFSGANVLTF
v_call: TRBV7-9; j_call: TRBJ1-5; cdr3_aa: CASSLESFGNQPQHF
v_call: TRBV7-8; j_call: TRBJ2-7; cdr3_aa: CASTGGYKQYF
v_call: TRBV7-9; j_call: TRBJ2-1; cdr3_aa: CASPGTPNEQFF
v_call: TRBV6-1; j_call: TRBJ2-7; cdr3_aa: CASSEAGGGYEQYF
v_call: TRBV5-1; j_call: TRBJ1-6; cdr3_aa: CASSEVRRKNSPLHF
v_call: TRBV10-3; j_call: TRBJ1-2; cdr3_aa: CAIQGQGYGYTF
v_call: TRBV27; j_call: TRBJ2-1; cdr3_aa: CASISLGSYNEQFF
v_call: TRBV12-3/TRBV12-4; j_call: TRBJ2-7; cdr3_aa: CASSLNHRYEQYF
v_call: TRBV2; j_call: TRBJ1-1; cdr3_aa: CASSARGLNTEAFF
v_call: TRBV12-3/TRBV12-4; j_call: TRBJ2-7; cdr3_aa: CASSLEPPGLPTYEQYF
v_call: TRBV6-1; j_call: TRBJ1-5; cdr3_aa: CASSRGGLDSNQPQHF
v_call: TRBV18; j_call: TRBJ2-2; cdr3_aa: CASSLPGTGMSGELFF
v_call: TRBV7-3; j_call: TRBJ1-1; cdr3_aa: CASSERQGSEAFF
v_call: TRBV12-3/TRBV12-4; j_call: TRBJ1-2; cdr3_aa: CASSLGQIYGYTF
v_call: TRBV5-8; j_call: TRBJ1-1; cdr3_aa: CASSLGRRTVEAFF
v_call: TRBV27; j_call: TRBJ2-1; cdr3_aa: CASSAAPSYRPYNEQFF
v_call: TRBV20-1; j_call: TRBJ2-1; cdr3_aa: CSAPSTSYNEQFF
v_call: TRBV29-1; j_call: TRBJ1-2; cdr3_aa: CSVGKGASGYTF
v_call: TRBV5-1; j_call: TRBJ2-3; cdr3_aa: CASSFQGDTQYF
v_call: TRBV2; j_call: TRBJ2-3; cdr3_aa: CASSEATDTQYF
v_call: TRBV18; j_call: TRBJ2-1; cdr3_aa: CASSPGLAGDYNEQFF
v_call: TRBV2; j_call: TRBJ2-2; cdr3_aa: CASSGRGANTGELFF
v_call: TRBV7-8; j_call: TRBJ1-6; cdr3_aa: CASSLGGVANSPLHF
v_call: TRBV12-3/TRBV12-4; j_call: TRBJ1-2; cdr3_aa: CASRKGRGLHGYTF
v_call: TRBV4-1; j_call: TRBJ2-3; cdr3_aa: CASSQDRRPEPPPSPTDTQYF
v_call: TRBV6-5; j_call: TRBJ2-7; cdr3_aa: CASSYGGRGYEQYF
v_call: TRBV9; j_call: TRBJ2-7; cdr3_aa: CASSPGVAGSLYEQYF
v_call: TRBV12-3/TRBV12-4; j_call: TRBJ2-1; cdr3_aa: CASSLAGGGRNEQFF
v_call: TRBV7-2; j_call: TRBJ2-3; cdr3_aa: CASSSPLGGGSQDTQYF
v_call: TRBV7-9; j_call: TRBJ2-7; cdr3_aa: CASSSQGTGPYEQYF
v_call: TRBV6-1; j_call: TRBJ2-1; cdr3_aa: CASSLSGGAYNEQFF
v_call: TRBV7-2; j_call: TRBJ2-3; cdr3_aa: CASSNPGLASDTQYF